These 25 T cell receptor beta chains were all obtained from the same sample, sequenced in a study of blood T cells in healthy people across ages. Next came a second PCR, run for about 6 to 11 cycles, which used a sample-barcoded 5' primer along with a J-beta primer mix. TCRdb re-called the 5' RACE reads with MiXCR, one entry per CDR3 protein. The data contain about a million distinct CDR3 sequences, around 48% of them singletons. Material for sequencing was blood. These receptors originate from a man aged 25-45 years in good health.

The genes are TRBV18 and TRBJ1-1, with 7 nucleotides matching TRBD1. The CDR3 is made up of 15 amino acids. Germline values: CDR1 KGHSH, CDR2 LQKENI. V was clipped by 3 bases and J by 1 base; unmatched bases: 5. The CDR3 bases are TGTGCCAGCTCACCGACGACAGGGAGGAACACTGAAGCTTTCTTT. This translates into CASSPTTGRNTEAFF.

V usage is TRBV29-1 and J usage is TRBJ1-4, with D perhaps TRBD1 (5 bases). CDR1 and CDR2 from the germline V gene are SQVTM and ANQGSEA. Trimming removed 5 bases at V and 0 bases at J, with 16 bases between. The CDR3 is 16 amino acids. This CDR3 is CSVLPQGSATNEKLFF. The CDR3, as DNA: TGCAGCGTTTTACCCCAGGGAAGCGCAACTAATGAAAAACTGTTTTTT. The full variable domain, rest sourced from reference TRBV29-1 and TRBJ1-4, is SAVISQKPSRDICQRGTSLTIQCQVDSQVTMMFWYRQQPGQSLTLIATANQGSEATYESGFVIDKFPISRPNLTFSTLTVSNMSPEDSSIYLCSVLPQGSATNEKLFFGSGTQLSVL.

This chain joins TRBV21-1 and TRBJ2-4; TRBD1 is taken as the D call from the table, unchecked against the DNA. TRBV21-1 constitutes a pseudogene. The CDR3 is 13 residues long. The CDR3 is CASRGRVKNIQYF. The CDR3 nucleotides read TGTGCCAGCAGGGGCAGGGTCAAAAACATTCAGTACTTC.

This clonotype was observed a handful of times. The chain joins TRBV20-1 to TRBJ1-1; no firm D call. This CDR3 spans 12 amino acids. CDR1 is DFQATT, CDR2 SNEGSKA, per germline (reference sequence). V was clipped by 1 base and J by 6 bases, with 9 bases between them. CDR3 coding DNA: TGCAGTGCTAGAGTTTCCAACCCTGAAGCTTTCTTT. Its protein product is CSARVSNPEAFF.

V usage is TRBV7-2 and J usage is TRBJ2-3; D gene uncertain. This CDR3 spans 15 amino acids. CDR1 is SGHTA and CDR2 is FQGNSA in the germline V gene. V lost 1 base and J lost 1, with 9 bases in between. The CDR3 DNA follows: TGTGCCAGCAGCTTAGGACCTCCTCGCACAGATACGCAGTATTTT. Translated: CASSLGPPRTDTQYF.

The rearrangement uses TRBV20-1 and TRBJ1-2, with D hard to call. The CDR3 consists of 11 residues. Germline CDR1 reads DFQATT; CDR2 reads SNEGSKA (reference sequence). Trimming pared 5 bases from V and 2 bases from J, leaving 6 bases between. The CDR3, as DNA: TGCAGTGCTTCAGAGAACTATGGCTACACCTTC. It is translated as CSASENYGYTF.

In its sample, this clonotype was seen once. The rearrangement links TRBV29-1 to TRBJ1-1; a possible D gene is TRBD1 (5 bases). V dropped 3 bases and J dropped 11 bases, with 13 bases sitting between them. Germline-derived CDR1 and CDR2 are SQVTM and ANQGSEA. The CDR3 extends over 11 amino acids. Here the CDR3 reads CSVDRGPGAFF. CDR3 nucleotides: TGCAGCGTTGACCGGGGCCCGGGGGCTTTCTTT.

The chain combines TRBV4-2 with TRBJ1-2; D is undetermined. The V end lost 0 bases, the J end lost 4 bases, and 12 bases lay between the germline ends. Germline V CDR1 and CDR2: LGHNA, YNFKEQ. CDR3 length: 15 residues. The CDR3 sequence: CASSQEKSRTYGYTF. The CDR3 bases are TGTGCCAGCAGCCAAGAAAAGAGTCGGACCTATGGCTACACCTTC.

The V gene is TRBV5-1, the J gene TRBJ2-5, with D perhaps given as TRBD1 or TRBD2 (5 bases each). The V gene's germline CDR1 is SGHRS and CDR2 YFSETQ. This CDR3 has 13 amino acids. Trimming cost V 6 bases and J 5 bases, with 14 bases left between them. The CDR3 DNA follows: TGCGCCAGCAATCGGGACCCAGGGGAGACCCAGTACTTC. This codes for CASNRDPGETQYF.

The rearrangement joins TRBV6-5 to TRBJ1-6; TRBD1 matches 8 bases. From germline, CDR1 is MNHEY and CDR2 SVGAGI. This CDR3 region has 15 residues. The J segment lost 9 bases and the V segment lost 4 bases, leaving 8 bases of the junction unmatched. For the CDR3, the DNA is TGTGCCAGCAGTTCCCCGGACAGGGAGGCTTCACCCCTCCACTTT. Translation: CASSSPDREASPLHF.

This clonotype was counted between two and nine times. In nucleotides, the CDR3 is TGTGCCAGCAGCTTCGGAGGACAGTACCAAGAGACCCAGTACTTC. Amino acid sequence: CASSFGGQYQETQYF. The gene calls are TRBV7-2 and TRBJ2-5; weak D call: TRBD1 (6 bases). The V end was cut by 3 bases, the J end by 0 bases, with 11 bases between. The length of the CDR3 is 15 residues. CDR1 SGHTA and CDR2 FQGNSA come from the germline V gene.

V and J are TRBV28 and TRBJ2-7; TRBD1 matches at 7 bases. V trimming: 8 bases; J trimming: 3 bases; junction bases outside the gene matches: 4. The germline V gene encodes CDR1 MDHEN and CDR2 SYDVKM. CDR3 length equals 12 residues. The CDR3 reads CASRGTDYEQYF. The CDR3, as DNA: TGTGCCAGCCGAGGGACAGACTACGAGCAGTACTTC.

The table lists this clonotype with a few counts. This sequence joins TRBV20-1 and TRBJ2-7; no reliable D call. The CDR3 runs 11 residues. V was clipped by 5 bases and J by 0 bases, with 5 bases between them. Looked up from germline, CDR1 is DFQATT and CDR2 is SNEGSKA (reference sequence). DNA of the CDR3: TGCAGTGCTGGGAACTCCTACGAGCAGTACTTC. It codes for CSAGNSYEQYF.

This clonotype was recorded a few times. The rearrangement links TRBV20-1 to TRBJ2-5; D is perhaps TRBD2 (5 bases). Germline CDR1 is DFQATT and CDR2 is SNEGSKA (reference sequence). Trimming left V 8 bases short and J 1 base short, with 14 bases between. The CDR3 totals 13 residues. The CDR3 coding sequence is TGCAGTTCACTAGTAGGAGTCCAAGAGACCCAGTACTTC. This gives the protein CSSLVGVQETQYF.

The V and J genes are TRBV5-1 and TRBJ2-1; 8 nucleotides align to TRBD1. The CDR3 is made up of 19 amino acids. Germline V gene lookup returns CDR1 SGHRS and CDR2 YFSETQ. The junction had 17 bases not matched to a gene; V was cut back by 5 bases and J by 1 base. Here the CDR3 DNA reads TGCGCCAGCAGTCGCGACGTCGGAAGACAGGGGATTTCCTACAATGAGCAGTTCTTC. Encoded protein: CASSRDVGRQGISYNEQFF.

This clonotype has a handful of counts. The gene calls are TRBV12-3 or TRBV12-4 and TRBJ1-6; D remains unclear. V lost 5 bases and J 7 bases, leaving 9 bases between the germline ends. The CDR3 consists of 13 residues. The CDR3 spells CASSLYLNSPLHF. Written as DNA, the CDR3 is TGTGCCAGCAGTCTATACCTGAATTCACCCCTCCACTTT.

The chain links TRBV27 to TRBJ1-2; 8 bases map to TRBD1. Germline V gene lookup returns CDR1 MNHEY and CDR2 SMNVEV (reference sequence). After removal of 4 bases from V and 8 bases from J, the junction contained 6 bases not matched to a gene. This CDR3 comprises 13 residues. The CDR3: CASSSTWTGGYTF. The CDR3 nucleotides are TGTGCCAGCAGTTCAACCTGGACAGGGGGCTACACCTTC.

In its sample, this clonotype was seen a few times. The gene calls are TRBV6-5 and TRBJ1-5, with D tentatively TRBD1 (5 bases). V was shortened by 6 bases and J by 6 bases, with 9 bases between the two germline ends. This CDR3 spans 12 amino acids. Per germline, CDR1 MNHEY and CDR2 SVGAGI. The CDR3 DNA follows: TGTGCCAGCAGCAGGGCTGGTCAGCCCCAGCATTTT. This encodes CASSRAGQPQHF.

V gene TRBV28 combines with J gene TRBJ2-3, with D possibly TRBD1 on 5 matching bases. The CDR3 is 18 residues long. V gave up 3 bases and J gave up 1 base, with 20 bases separating them. Germline V gene sequence: CDR1 MDHEN, CDR2 SYDVKM. The CDR3 spells CASSFLSRQTIRTDTQYF. CDR3 nucleotide sequence: TGTGCCAGCAGTTTCCTGAGTCGACAGACGATACGCACAGATACGCAGTATTTT.

This clonotype was seen a few times. Written as DNA, the CDR3 is TGCAGTGCTACCGGGTCCTACTATGGCTACACCTTC. Protein: CSATGSYYGYTF. V usage is TRBV20-1 and J usage is TRBJ1-2; D is uncertain. Germline CDR1 reads DFQATT; CDR2 reads SNEGSKA (reference sequence). Trimming left V 4 bases short and J 3 bases short, with 9 bases between. The CDR3 spans 12 residues.

CDR3 DNA sequence: TGTGCCAGCAGTTTTGGGACAGATGGCTATAATTCACCCCTCCACTTT. Encoded protein: CASSFGTDGYNSPLHF. The V gene is TRBV27, the J gene TRBJ1-6, with TRBD1 matching over 7 bases. The V and J ends lost 3 bases and 3 bases, in that order; junction bases with no gene match: 5. CDR3 length: 16 residues. In germline, CDR1 is MNHEY, CDR2 SMNVEV (reference sequence).

V and J are TRBV5-6 and TRBJ1-5; D gene uncertain. V shed 3 bases and J shed 4 bases, with 8 bases lying between them. In germline, CDR1 is SGHDT, CDR2 YYEEEE. The CDR3 totals 13 residues. The CDR3 region is CASSYKSNQPQHF. DNA for the CDR3: TGTGCCAGCAGCTATAAATCAAATCAGCCCCAGCATTTT.

V gene TRBV20-1 combines with J gene TRBJ1-2; D is undetermined. The CDR3 is 13 residues long. Germline V gives CDR1 DFQATT, CDR2 SNEGSKA (reference sequence). V shed 6 bases and J shed 2 bases, with 13 bases lying between them. The CDR3 coding sequence is TGCAGTGCCAGATGGACGGAGAACTATGGCTACACCTTC. Translated, it gives CSARWTENYGYTF.

The chain links TRBV7-9 to TRBJ2-1; TRBD1 or TRBD2 may be the D gene (5 bases each). CDR3 length: 17 residues. CDR1 is SEHNR and CDR2 is FQNEAQ in the germline V gene (reference sequence). The ends were cut back, 4 bases at V and 0 bases at J, with 16 bases in the middle. In DNA, the CDR3 is TGTGCCAGCAGCTCCCTCCGGGGCTTAAGCTCCTACAATGAGCAGTTCTTC. It encodes CASSSLRGLSSYNEQFF.

V usage is TRBV4-1 and J usage is TRBJ2-3; possible D gene TRBD2, 6 bases. The CDR3 runs 17 residues. Trimming pared 2 bases from V and 6 bases from J, leaving 21 bases between. Germline loops: CDR1 MGHRA, CDR2 YSYEKL. The CDR3 sequence is CASSQIGTPIRVDTQYF. DNA of the CDR3: TGCGCCAGCAGCCAAATCGGGACTCCCATCAGGGTCGATACGCAGTATTTT.